This T cell receptor beta chain was profiled in a study of T cell clonotyping in hematopoietic cell transplantation. Sample time point: recipient sample about 28 days before transplant, after cytoreduction. Study observations and caveats: Recipient TCR diversity dropped after transplant; expanded clonotypes rose from day 30 to 180. No sorting was done, leaving CD4 and CD8 contributions mixed.

On this clone: What it binds is not known.

Only in-frame clones appear in the TCRdb table, and some are missing; sequencing was by immunoSEQ multiplex PCR. The sample carries several thousand clones, under 35% recorded once. V shed 6 bases, J shed 2 bases, and the junction held 10 bases outside the gene matches. The germline V gene encodes CDR1 SQVTM and CDR2 ANQGSEA. The CDR3 has 15 amino acids. The sequence came from a man in his fifties or sixties with myelofibrosis. Some clones in this sample may be carry-over from other donors' samples. Source: peripheral blood mononuclear cells, taken before stem cell transplant. The chain employs TRBV29-1 and TRBJ1-1; 9 nucleotides line up with TRBD1. As DNA, the CDR3 is TGCAGCGTGAACCGGGACAGGGCGATTAACACTGAAGCTTTCTTT. This encodes CSVNRDRAINTEAFF.